The 20 T cell receptor beta chains reported below all come from one sample, sequenced in a study of response to subunit inactivated influenza vaccine. TCRdb re-analysed the RT-PCR reads in MiXCR, keeping a single row per CDR3 protein. Of some 640,000 distinct CDR3 sequences in the sample, 11% to 15% were seen once. The source was PBMCs from blood, collected 14 to 15 days before vaccination. The receptor set was obtained from a middle-aged man who received an inactivated influenza vaccine.

This clonotype was seen more than once but under ten times. The CDR3 DNA sequence: TGTGCCAGCAGTTCCCCGAAACAGGGTTCGGATACGCAGTATTTT. Translating gives CASSSPKQGSDTQYF. The V gene is TRBV6-5, the J gene TRBJ2-3, with D possibly TRBD1 on 6 matching bases. The CDR3 extends over 15 amino acids. Between the trimmed V and J ends, which lost 4 bases and 6 bases, there was a span of 17 bases. The germline V gene encodes CDR1 MNHEY and CDR2 SVGAGI.

This clonotype was observed a handful of times. This chain uses TRBV5-1 with TRBJ1-1, with TRBD1 matching over 9 bases. The CDR3 loop spans 16 amino acids. Trimming took 4 bases from V and 3 from J; bases not matched to a gene: 10. Germline lookup yields CDR1 SGHRS and CDR2 YFSETQ. The CDR3 DNA reads as TGCGCCAGCAGCGTAATCACACAGGGGGCCGACACTGAAGCTTTCTTT. Translation gives CASSVITQGADTEAFF.

This CDR3 is CASSPRDRDNGYTF. CDR3 in DNA: TGTGCCAGCAGCCCGCGGGACAGGGACAATGGCTACACCTTC. The chain links TRBV7-9 to TRBJ1-2, with 9 bases that match TRBD1. Germline loops: CDR1 SEHNR, CDR2 FQNEAQ (reference sequence). This CDR3 has 14 amino acids. The trim removed 5 bases at V and 6 bases at J, leaving 7 bases unmatched. Looking up the rest from reference TRBV7-9 and TRBJ1-2 gives the full variable domain: DTGVSQNPRHKITKRGQNVTFRCDPISEHNRLYWYRQTLGQGPEFLTYFQNEAQLEKSRLLSDRFSAERPKGSFSTLEIQRTEQGDSAMYLCASSPRDRDNGYTFGSGTRLTVV.

The V call is TRBV27, the J call TRBJ2-1; D is uncertain. V was trimmed by 3 bases and J by 0 bases, leaving 9 bases between them. Germline CDR1 and CDR2: MNHEY and SMNVEV (reference sequence). CDR3 length: 15 residues. CDR3 residues: CASSFFASSYNEQFF. The CDR3 DNA sequence: TGTGCCAGCAGTTTCTTTGCGAGCTCCTACAATGAGCAGTTCTTC.

This clonotype was recorded at least ten times. This sequence joins TRBV28 and TRBJ1-4, with a weak D call TRBD1 (5 bases). V lost 7 bases and J lost 6, with 18 bases in between. Germline V gene data show CDR1 as MDHEN and CDR2 as SYDVKM. The CDR3 is made up of 15 amino acids. Here the CDR3 reads CASTPGWGGHEKLFF. The CDR3 bases are TGTGCCAGCACCCCCGGTTGGGGGGGACATGAAAAACTGTTTTTT.

The chain uses TRBV2 and TRBJ2-6; D is undetermined. Germline V gene lookup returns CDR1 SNHLY and CDR2 FYNNEI. The CDR3 is 14 residues long. V was shortened by 8 bases and J by 0 bases, with 8 bases between the two germline ends. Written as DNA, the CDR3 is TGTGCCAGCTTTCTTTACTCTGGGGCCAACGTCCTGACTTTC. Translating gives CASFLYSGANVLTF.

At least ten counts were recorded for this clonotype. The genes are TRBV20-1 and TRBJ2-2; tentative D call: TRBD2 (5 bases). Germline loops: CDR1 DFQATT, CDR2 SNEGSKA (reference sequence). Trimming pared 2 bases from V and 5 bases from J, leaving 12 bases between. This CDR3 has 14 amino acids. The CDR3 protein is CSARQSRGTGELFF. The CDR3 DNA reads TGCAGTGCTAGACAATCCCGGGGAACCGGGGAGCTGTTTTTT.

This chain links TRBV20-1 with TRBJ1-4, with 11 bases lining up with TRBD1. The ends lost 1 base at V and 4 bases at J; junction bases unmatched: 11. The CDR3 spans 18 residues. CDR1 DFQATT and CDR2 SNEGSKA come from the germline V gene (reference sequence). The CDR3 bases are TGCAGTGCTAGAGTTCTTGTGGGACAGGGGGTTGATAATGAAAAACTGTTTTTT. Its translation: CSARVLVGQGVDNEKLFF.

A few counts support this clonotype. The chain uses TRBV4-3 and TRBJ2-3; the match to TRBD2 covers 9 bases. The V segment lost 1 base and the J segment 3 bases; nucleotides outside the gene matches: 8. CDR3 length: 17 residues. Germline V gives CDR1 LGHNA, CDR2 YSLEER. The CDR3 sequence is CASSQASGLAGTDTQYF. The CDR3 DNA sequence: TGCGCCAGCAGCCAAGCGTCCGGGCTAGCGGGGACAGATACGCAGTATTTT.

The sample holds a few counts of this clonotype. V usage is TRBV28 and J usage is TRBJ2-1; the match to TRBD2 covers 13 bases. This CDR3 region has 17 residues. Trimming cost V 2 bases and J 9 bases; bases outside gene matches: 10. The germline V gene encodes CDR1 MDHEN and CDR2 SYDVKM. CDR3 sequence: CASSLNTGLAGVAEQFF. The DNA for the CDR3 is TGTGCCAGCAGTTTAAATACAGGACTAGCGGGAGTAGCTGAGCAGTTCTTC. The variable domain in full, completed from reference TRBV28 and TRBJ2-1, reads DVKVTQSSRYLVKRTGEKVFLECVQDMDHENMFWYRQDPGLGLRLIYFSYDVKMKEKGDIPEGYSVSREKKERFSLILESASTNQTSMYLCASSLNTGLAGVAEQFFGPGTRLTVL.

This clonotype has only a few counts. This chain joins TRBV7-2 and TRBJ2-1; no clear D. This CDR3 contains 15 residues. Germline V gives CDR1 SGHTA, CDR2 FQGNSA. V was clipped by 1 base and J by 7 bases, with 14 bases between them. In DNA, the CDR3 is TGTGCCAGCAGCTTAGAACAGCTCCCAAGGAATGAGCAGTTCTTC. Translation gives CASSLEQLPRNEQFF.

The chain carries TRBV5-1 and TRBJ2-3, with TRBD2 matching 15 bases. V was clipped by 4 bases and J by 3 bases; unmatched bases: 15. CDR3 size: 20 residues. Looked up from germline, CDR1 is SGHRS and CDR2 is YFSETQ. CDR3 in amino acids: CASSPGLAGGINTLTDTQYF. Here the CDR3 DNA reads TGCGCCAGCAGCCCGGGACTAGCGGGAGGCATAAACACCTTAACAGATACGCAGTATTTT.

This clonotype has a handful of counts. The chain links TRBV6-5 to TRBJ2-3; 8 nucleotides agree with TRBD1. V was clipped by 3 bases and J by 1 base; unmatched bases: 6. The CDR3 totals 16 residues. Germline loops: CDR1 MNHEY, CDR2 SVGAGI. This chain's CDR3 is CASSYSVTGGTDTQYF. The CDR3 DNA reads as TGTGCCAGCAGTTATTCTGTGACAGGGGGCACAGATACGCAGTATTTT.

The genes are TRBV4-1 and TRBJ2-3; D is perhaps TRBD2 (5 bases). The CDR3 runs 15 residues. Germline assignment: CDR1 MGHRA and CDR2 YSYEKL. V lost 0 bases, J lost 4 bases, and 11 bases lay in between. CDR3 coding DNA: TGCGCCAGCAGCCAAGAGCGGGCTGTTTCAGATACGCAGTATTTT. The encoded protein is CASSQERAVSDTQYF.

This clonotype was picked up a small number of times. The chain combines TRBV28 with TRBJ2-5; possible D gene TRBD1, 6 bases. This CDR3 is built from 15 residues. Germline V lookup: CDR1 MDHEN, CDR2 SYDVKM. Between the trimmed V and J ends, which lost 3 bases and 3 bases, there was a span of 14 bases. In DNA form, the CDR3 reads TGTGCCAGCAGTTTTATTGGGCAGGGGAAAGAGACCCAGTACTTC. Amino acid sequence: CASSFIGQGKETQYF.

This clonotype was detected ten times or more. The J gene is TRBJ1-1, the V gene TRBV12-3 or TRBV12-4; D perhaps matches TRBD1 (5 bases). Trimming took off 6 bases at V and 1 base at J, with 12 bases between the two ends. The CDR3 consists of 14 residues. CDR3 sequence (DNA): TGTGCCAGCAGCTCCGGGGCTCGGAACACTGAAGCTTTCTTT. Translation gives CASSSGARNTEAFF.

This clonotype was picked up a small number of times. For the CDR3, the DNA is TGTGCCAGCAGGTTAAGCGGGGGCCTTTACAATGAGCAGTTCTTC. Its translation: CASRLSGGLYNEQFF. The V call is TRBV11-2, the J call TRBJ2-1; 8 bases map to TRBD2. CDR3 length: 15 residues. V was clipped by 6 bases and J by 4 bases; unmatched bases: 8. Germline V gene sequence: CDR1 SGHAT, CDR2 FQNNGV.

The V and J genes are TRBV7-2 and TRBJ1-1; maybe TRBD1 (5 bases). From germline, CDR1 is SGHTA and CDR2 FQGNSA. V lost 6 bases, J lost 1 base, and 12 bases lay in between. The CDR3 length is 14 residues. The CDR3 DNA sequence: TGTGCCAGCAGATTTTTACAGGAGAACACTGAAGCTTTCTTT. Translated: CASRFLQENTEAFF.

This clonotype was observed a handful of times. This sequence joins TRBV3-1 and TRBJ1-5, with TRBD1 matching over 8 bases. V lost 4 bases and J lost 9; bases outside the gene matches: 5. Germline CDR1 reads LGHDT; CDR2 reads YNNKEL (reference sequence). The CDR3 spans 13 residues. This CDR3 is CASSPDRVGPQHF. As DNA, the CDR3 is TGTGCCAGCAGCCCGGACAGGGTTGGGCCCCAGCATTTT.

This clonotype was seen a few times. The gene calls are TRBV4-3 and TRBJ2-2, with 7 bases lining up with TRBD1. Germline CDR1 reads LGHNA; CDR2 reads YSLEER. The CDR3 has 16 amino acids. Unmatched junction bases numbered 5, after V lost 3 bases and J lost 1 base. The CDR3 region has the DNA TGCGCCAGCAGCCAGATAAGGACAGGGAACACCGGGGAGCTGTTTTTT. It yields the protein CASSQIRTGNTGELFF.